Listed below are T cell receptor beta chains from one sample, sequenced in a study of OX40 agonist ivuxolimab in advanced cancers. This table comes from immunoSEQ multiplex PCR, and its TCRdb copy is limited to in-frame clones, with some not included. Of some 85,000 clones in the sample, roughly 91% were seen once. The input for sequencing was CD4+ or CD8+ T cells sorted from blood, taken in a trial of the OX40 agonist ivuxolimab. The receptor set was obtained from an adult with an advanced solid tumor such as melanoma, head and neck, liver or kidney cancer. Each CDR3 is given with its conserved first and last residue. A D gene is named only where the DNA matches it firmly. Size tells how often a clone was seen (once, few, many) or the class of an expanded clone, and some rows leave it out.

J	V	D	size	length	CDR3	DNA
TRBJ2-2	TRBV7-9	NA	NA	13	CASSVRVDGELFF	TGTGCCAGCAGCGTGAGGGTAGACGGGGAGCTGTTTTTT
TRBJ2-3	TRBV5-1	TRBD2	NA	17	CASSSPGLAPRIDTQYF	TGCGCCAGCAGCTCACCGGGACTAGCCCCGAGGATAGATACGCAGTATTTT
TRBJ2-2	TRBV10-2	TRBD2	NA	16	CASRLPGLAGAGELFF	TGCGCCAGCAGGCTCCCGGGACTAGCGGGAGCCGGGGAGCTGTTTTTT
TRBJ2-5	TRBV7-3	NA	NA	14	CASSSTLVQETQYF	TGTGCCAGCAGCTCCACGCTAGTCCAAGAGACCCAGTACTTC
TRBJ1-1	TRBV5-1	TRBD1	NA	13	CASSLGQGKRAFF	TGCGCCAGCAGCCTAGGACAGGGGAAAAGAGCTTTCTTT
TRBJ2-6	TRBV7-2	NA	NA	18	CASSPRQPLSSGANVLTF	TGTGCCAGCAGCCCACGACAGCCACTCAGCTCTGGGGCCAACGTCCTGACTTTC
TRBJ1-3	TRBV6-1	NA	NA	13	CAAAALYGNTIYF	TGCGCCGCTGCGGCTCTATACGGAAACACCATATATTTT
TRBJ2-3	TRBV6-5	NA	NA	12	CATKDWADTQYF	TGTGCCACCAAGGATTGGGCAGATACGCAGTATTTT
TRBJ2-2	TRBV6-6	NA	once	13	CASNPGYTGELFF	TGTGCCAGCAATCCAGGGTACACCGGGGAGCTGTTTTTT
TRBJ2-7	TRBV11-2	NA	NA	15	CASSLEGISSYEQYF	TGTGCCAGCAGCTTAGAGGGCATCTCATCCTACGAGCAGTACTTC
TRBJ1-1	TRBV6-1	NA	NA	14	CASSSLGGNTEAFF	TGTGCCAGCAGTTCTCTCGGCGGCAACACTGAAGCTTTCTTT
TRBJ2-5	TRBV5-4	TRBD1	NA	15	CASNRRGGDQETQYF	TGTGCCAGCAATAGGAGAGGGGGCGACCAAGAGACCCAGTACTTC
TRBJ1-3	TRBV14	NA	NA	13	CASNYSSGNTIYF	TGTGCCAGCAACTACAGCTCTGGAAACACCATATATTTT
TRBJ1-2	TRBV10-3	NA	NA	14	CAISEGAGNSGYTF	TGTGCCATCAGTGAGGGAGCAGGGAACAGTGGCTACACCTTC
TRBJ1-5	TRBV28	TRBD1	NA	15	CASSPDRGDRQPQHF	TGTGCCAGCAGTCCGGACAGGGGGGATCGACAGCCCCAGCATTTT
TRBJ2-5	TRBV28	NA	once	12	CATLRAGGSQYF	TGTGCCACCCTAAGGGCGGGCGGGTCACAGTACTTC
TRBJ2-7	TRBV6-1	NA	NA	11	CASSEDYEQYF	TGTGCCAGCAGTGAAGACTACGAGCAGTACTTC
TRBJ2-7	TRBV28	NA	NA	13	CASSIGQPYEQYF	TGTGCCAGCTCGATAGGACAGCCCTACGAGCAGTACTTC
TRBJ2-5	TRBV11-3	TRBD2	NA	14	CASRPGLAGETQYF	TGTGCCAGCAGGCCGGGACTAGCGGGAGAGACCCAGTACTTC
TRBJ2-7	TRBV6-6	TRBD2	NA	15	CASRHTSGRTYEQYF	TGTGCCAGCAGACATACTAGCGGGAGAACCTACGAGCAGTACTTC
TRBJ1-5	TRBV5-4	TRBD1	NA	15	CASSPGTGITQPQHF	TGTGCCAGCAGCCCTGGGACAGGGATAACTCAGCCCCAGCATTTT
TRBJ2-7	TRBV2	NA	NA	11	CASRYSGEQYF	TGTGCCAGCAGATATTCGGGCGAGCAGTACTTC
TRBJ1-3	TRBV5-4	NA	NA	15	CASSLPGSSGNTIYF	TGTGCCAGCAGCTTGCCGGGAAGCTCTGGAAACACCATATATTTT
TRBJ1-5	TRBV7-9	TRBD1	NA	15	CASSSSGGRNQPQHF	TGTGCCAGCAGCTCTTCAGGGGGCCGCAATCAGCCCCAGCATTTT
TRBJ1-3	TRBV29-1	NA	NA	16	CSVGDDRYGSGNTIYF	TGCAGCGTTGGAGATGATAGGTACGGCTCTGGAAACACCATATATTTT
TRBJ2-2	TRBV5-1	NA	NA	13	CASSLLQAGELFF	TGCGCCAGCAGCTTGTTGCAGGCCGGGGAGCTGTTTTTT
TRBJ2-4	TRBV30	NA	NA	12	CAWSTGSDIQYF	TGTGCCTGGAGCACAGGGTCGGACATTCAGTACTTC
TRBJ1-1	TRBV6-1	NA	NA	13	CASSEARTLNAFF	TGTGCCAGCAGTGAAGCAAGAACACTGAACGCTTTCTTT
TRBJ2-7	TRBV2	NA	once	14	CASSEVAFGTEQYF	TGTGCCAGCAGTGAAGTAGCCTTCGGAACCGAGCAGTACTTC
TRBJ2-1	TRBV2	TRBD1	NA	12	CATGTGGNEQFF	TGTGCCACTGGGACAGGGGGCAATGAGCAGTTCTTC
TRBJ2-1	TRBV2	NA	NA	13	CASTQGRLSEQFF	TGTGCCAGCACACAGGGACGTCTCAGTGAGCAGTTCTTC
TRBJ1-5	TRBV19	TRBD1	NA	14	CASSIRGVNQPQHF	TGTGCCAGTAGTATCAGGGGGGTTAATCAGCCCCAGCATTTT
TRBJ2-7	TRBV18	NA	NA	14	CASSPLKVPYEQYF	TGTGCCAGCTCACCACTGAAGGTGCCCTACGAGCAGTACTTC
TRBJ2-7	TRBV28	NA	NA	14	CASSLLQTNYEQYF	TGTGCCAGCAGTTTACTACAGACGAACTACGAGCAGTACTTC
TRBJ2-7	TRBV19	NA	NA	15	CASSRGASGTYEQYF	TGTGCCAGTAGTAGGGGGGCTAGCGGTACCTACGAGCAGTACTTC
TRBJ2-2	TRBV19	NA	NA	14	CASSIGAGAGELFF	TGTGCCAGTAGTATTGGAGCCGGCGCCGGGGAGCTGTTTTTT